This TCR beta chain stems from a study of shared clonotypes between healthy human individuals. The method was immunoSEQ multiplex PCR; TCRdb's version includes in-frame clones alone and lacks a portion of them. This table has around 1.9 million clones, more than 85% appearing once. Cells designated naive CD8 were CD45RO-negative and were positively selected for CCR7, with terminally differentiated effector memory CD45RA+ cells excluded. The sequencing sample was made of naive CD8+ T cells from PBMCs. This TCR was recovered from a man younger than 35 in good health. Some clones in this sample may be carry-over from other donors' samples.

The CDR3 region is CASSPLRGGPVSYEQYF. Written as DNA, the CDR3 is TGTGCCAGCAGCCCCCTGAGGGGGGGGCCTGTCTCCTACGAGCAGTACTTC. The chain employs TRBV11-2 and TRBJ2-7; tentatively, D is TRBD2 (7 bases). This CDR3 contains 17 residues. Germline assignment: CDR1 SGHAT and CDR2 FQNNGV. V lost 5 bases to trimming and J lost 0 bases, with 20 bases between them.